This TCR beta chain was documented in a study of T cell repertoires in cytomegalovirus infection. Study-level information: Public TCR beta signatures were indicative of both CMV infection and a matching HLA type.

This CDR3 is built from 14 residues. The germline V gene encodes CDR1 SEHNR and CDR2 FQNEAQ (reference sequence). V was trimmed by 3 bases and J by 5 bases, leaving 10 bases between them. Via MiXCR, TCRdb re-called the reads, giving one row per CDR3 protein. Here the sample spans about a million distinct CDR3 sequences, roughly 31% being singletons. On this clonotype: What it recognizes is unknown.

The clonotype originates from a human donor in good health (CMV status not recorded). Some clones in this sample may be carry-over from other donors' samples. The source was cultured CD8+ T cells from PBMCs, collected from culture after CMV antigen stimulation. The rearrangement links TRBV7-9 to TRBJ2-2; D may correspond to TRBD1 or TRBD2 (5 bases each). For the CDR3, the DNA is TGTGCCAGCAGCTTGGGGGTTTTGACCGGGGAGCTGTTTTTT. Residues: CASSLGVLTGELFF.